This TCR beta chain was recorded in a study of OX40 agonist ivuxolimab in advanced cancers. This CDR3 comprises 15 residues. Trimming removed 5 bases from V and 4 bases from J, with 18 bases in between. Germline V gene data show CDR1 as SEHNR and CDR2 as FQNEAQ (reference sequence). Generated by immunoSEQ multiplex PCR, the TCRdb table keeps only in-frame clones and is missing some. The table lists some 86,000 clones, about 85% of them singletons. Sequencing used CD4+ or CD8+ T cells sorted from blood, obtained in a trial of the OX40 agonist ivuxolimab. This receptor was obtained from an adult with an advanced solid tumor such as melanoma, head and neck, liver or kidney cancer. This chain joins TRBV7-9 and TRBJ2-7; D is perhaps TRBD1 (6 bases). DNA of the CDR3: TGTGCCAGCAGCAAAGGGGTTGGACAGACGTACGAGCAGTACTTC. It specifies CASSKGVGQTYEQYF.